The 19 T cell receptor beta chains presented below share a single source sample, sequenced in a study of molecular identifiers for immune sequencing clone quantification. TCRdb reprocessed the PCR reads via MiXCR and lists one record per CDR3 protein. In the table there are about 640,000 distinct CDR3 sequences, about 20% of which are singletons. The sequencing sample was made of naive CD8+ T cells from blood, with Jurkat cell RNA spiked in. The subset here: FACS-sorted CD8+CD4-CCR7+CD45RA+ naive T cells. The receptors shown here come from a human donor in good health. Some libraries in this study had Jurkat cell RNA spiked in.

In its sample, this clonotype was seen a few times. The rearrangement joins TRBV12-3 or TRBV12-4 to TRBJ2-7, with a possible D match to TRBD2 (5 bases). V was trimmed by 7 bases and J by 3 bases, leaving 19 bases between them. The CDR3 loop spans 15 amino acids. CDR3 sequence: CASTPLGSDYYEQYF. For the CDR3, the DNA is TGTGCCAGCACCCCGCTAGGGAGCGATTACTACGAGCAGTACTTC.

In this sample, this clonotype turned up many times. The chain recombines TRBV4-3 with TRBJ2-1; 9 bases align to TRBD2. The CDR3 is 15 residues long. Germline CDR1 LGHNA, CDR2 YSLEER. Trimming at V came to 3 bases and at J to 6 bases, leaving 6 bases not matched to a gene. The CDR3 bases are TGCGCCAGCAGCCATAGACTAGCGGCCTTCAATGAGCAGTTCTTC. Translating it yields CASSHRLAAFNEQFF.

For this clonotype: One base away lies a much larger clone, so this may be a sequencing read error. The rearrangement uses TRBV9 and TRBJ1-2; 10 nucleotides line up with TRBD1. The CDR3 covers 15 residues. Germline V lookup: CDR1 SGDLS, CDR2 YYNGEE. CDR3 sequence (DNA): TGTGCCGGCAGCCCCAGGTCCGGGACAGGGGCTGGCTACACCTTC. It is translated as CAGSPRSGTGAGYTF.

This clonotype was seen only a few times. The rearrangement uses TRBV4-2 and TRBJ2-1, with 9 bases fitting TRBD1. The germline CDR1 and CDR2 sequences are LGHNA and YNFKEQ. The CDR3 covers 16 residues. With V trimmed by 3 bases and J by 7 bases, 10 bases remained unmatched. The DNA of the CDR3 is TGTGCCAGCAGCCAGGAGGAAGGGACAGGGACGAATGAGCAGTTCTTC. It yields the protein CASSQEEGTGTNEQFF.

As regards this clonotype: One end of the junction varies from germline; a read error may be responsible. CDR3 DNA sequence: TGTGCCAGCAAGCCGGGACTAGCGACCTACAATGAGCAGTCCTTC. This codes for CASKPGLATYNEQSF. This sequence joins TRBV6-5 and TRBJ2-1; TRBD2 aligns across 10 bases. Germline V gives CDR1 MNHEY, CDR2 SVGAGI. This CDR3 contains 15 residues.

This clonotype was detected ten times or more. The CDR3 region is CASSYTGSSQETQYF. The CDR3 DNA sequence: TGTGCCAGCAGTTACACCGGGAGCTCCCAAGAGACCCAGTACTTC. The rearrangement uses TRBV5-5 and TRBJ2-5; a weak D match, TRBD2 (6 bases). This CDR3 contains 15 residues. Germline lookup yields CDR1 SGHKS and CDR2 YYEKEE (reference sequence). V lost 5 bases and J lost 1, with 15 bases in between.

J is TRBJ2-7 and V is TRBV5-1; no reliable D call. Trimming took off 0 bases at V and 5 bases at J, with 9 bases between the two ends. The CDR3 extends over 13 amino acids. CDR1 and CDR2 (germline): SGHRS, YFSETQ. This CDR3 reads CASSLESWDEQYF. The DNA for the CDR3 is TGCGCCAGCAGCTTGGAGTCTTGGGACGAGCAGTACTTC.

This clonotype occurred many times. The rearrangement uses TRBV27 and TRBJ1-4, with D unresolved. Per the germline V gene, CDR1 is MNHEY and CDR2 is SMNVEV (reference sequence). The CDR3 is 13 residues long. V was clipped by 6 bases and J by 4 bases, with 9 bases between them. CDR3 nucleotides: TGTGCCAGCAGGAAAAGACTTAATGAAAAACTGTTTTTT. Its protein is CASRKRLNEKLFF. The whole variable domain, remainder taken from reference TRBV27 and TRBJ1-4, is EAQVTQNPRYLITVTGKKLTVTCSQNMNHEYMSWYRQDPGLGLRQIYYSMNVEVTDKGDVPEGYKVSRKEKRNFPLILESPSPNQTSLYFCASRKRLNEKLFFGSGTQLSVL.

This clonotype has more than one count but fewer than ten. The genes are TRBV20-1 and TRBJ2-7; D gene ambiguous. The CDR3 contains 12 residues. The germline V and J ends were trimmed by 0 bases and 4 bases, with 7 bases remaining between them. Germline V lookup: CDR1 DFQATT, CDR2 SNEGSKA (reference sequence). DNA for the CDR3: TGCAGTGCTAGAGAAATTATGTACGAGCAGTACTTC. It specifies CSAREIMYEQYF.

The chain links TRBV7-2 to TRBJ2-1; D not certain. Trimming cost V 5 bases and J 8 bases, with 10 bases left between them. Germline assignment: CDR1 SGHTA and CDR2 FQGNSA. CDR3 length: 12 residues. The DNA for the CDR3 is TGTGCCAGCAGCGATGACTGGGATGAGCAGTTCTTC. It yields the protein CASSDDWDEQFF.

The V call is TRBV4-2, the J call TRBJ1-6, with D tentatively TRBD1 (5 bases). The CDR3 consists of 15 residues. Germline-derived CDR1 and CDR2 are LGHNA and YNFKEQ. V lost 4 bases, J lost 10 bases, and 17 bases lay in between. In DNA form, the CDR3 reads TGTGCCAGCAGCCGGGAGGCTCGGGAGGGGTCACCCCTCCACTTT. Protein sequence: CASSREAREGSPLHF.

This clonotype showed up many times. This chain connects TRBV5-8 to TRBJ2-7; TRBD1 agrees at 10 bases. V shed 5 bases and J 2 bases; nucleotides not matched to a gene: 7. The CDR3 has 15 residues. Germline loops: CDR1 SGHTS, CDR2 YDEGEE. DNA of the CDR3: TGTGCCAGCAGGAACCGGGACAGGGGTGCCTACGAGCAGTACTTC. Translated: CASRNRDRGAYEQYF.

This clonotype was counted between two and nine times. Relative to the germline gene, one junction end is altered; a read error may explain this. CDR3 region: CVSSLNGPSYEQYF. The CDR3 nucleotides are TGTGTCAGCAGTCTCAACGGGCCTTCCTACGAGCAGTACTTC. The rearrangement joins TRBV27 to TRBJ2-7; D is undetermined. CDR1 and CDR2 from the germline V gene are MNHEY and SMNVEV (reference sequence). The CDR3 sequence is 14 residues long.

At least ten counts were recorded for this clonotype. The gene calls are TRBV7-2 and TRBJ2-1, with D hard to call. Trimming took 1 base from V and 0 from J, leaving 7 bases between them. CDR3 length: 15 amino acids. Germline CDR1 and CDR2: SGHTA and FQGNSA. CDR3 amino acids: CASSLVFSSYNEQFF. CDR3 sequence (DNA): TGTGCCAGCAGCTTAGTCTTCTCCTCCTACAATGAGCAGTTCTTC.

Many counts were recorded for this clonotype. CDR3 nucleotide sequence: TGTGCCAGCAGCGTAGGGGGCTTAACCTACGAGCAGTACTTC. The encoded protein is CASSVGGLTYEQYF. This chain links TRBV9 with TRBJ2-7; D possibly corresponds to TRBD1 (5 bases). The germline V gene has CDR1 SGDLS and CDR2 YYNGEE. The CDR3 loop spans 14 amino acids. Trimming took off 0 bases at V and 2 bases at J, with 9 bases between the two ends.

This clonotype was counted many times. CDR3 sequence (DNA): TGTGCCAGCAGCTTAGTTGTCAGTTGGGGCGAAGAGACCCAGTACTTC. It is translated as CASSLVVSWGEETQYF. The gene calls are TRBV7-9 and TRBJ2-5, with D possibly matching TRBD1 (5 bases). CDR1 is SEHNR, CDR2 FQNEAQ, per germline (reference sequence). V was shortened by 1 base and J by 3 bases, with 15 bases between the two germline ends. The CDR3 extends over 16 amino acids.

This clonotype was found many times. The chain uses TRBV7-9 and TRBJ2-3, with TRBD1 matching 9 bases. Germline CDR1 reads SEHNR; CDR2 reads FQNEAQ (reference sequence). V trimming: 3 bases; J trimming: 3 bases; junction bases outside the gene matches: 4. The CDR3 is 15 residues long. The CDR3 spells CASSLAQGATDTQYF. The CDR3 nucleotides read TGTGCCAGCAGCTTGGCACAGGGGGCGACAGATACGCAGTATTTT.

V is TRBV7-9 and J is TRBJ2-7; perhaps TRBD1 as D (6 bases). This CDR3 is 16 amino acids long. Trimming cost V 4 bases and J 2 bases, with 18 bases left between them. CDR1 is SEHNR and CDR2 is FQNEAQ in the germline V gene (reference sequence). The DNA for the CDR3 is TGTGCCAGCAGCTACACTACCGGGACACACACCTACGAGCAGTACTTC. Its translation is CASSYTTGTHTYEQYF.

The CDR3 DNA sequence: TGTGCCAGCAGCTTGGATGGGGGACCTGGTGATACGCAGTATTTT. Translation: CASSLDGGPGDTQYF. The V call is TRBV5-5, the J call TRBJ2-3; possibly TRBD1 or TRBD2 for D (5 bases each). The CDR3 has 15 residues. V was shortened by 0 bases and J by 6 bases, with 14 bases between the two germline ends. Germline CDR1 is SGHKS and CDR2 is YYEKEE (reference sequence).